The next 27 T cell receptor beta chains were all read from a single sample in a study of shared clonotypes between healthy human individuals. Sequencing was performed with immunoSEQ multiplex PCR; in TCRdb, only in-frame clones are kept and a portion is missing. The sample contains around 650,000 clones, 95% to 96% of which appear only once. Naive CD8 populations comprised CD45RO-negative cells positively selected for CCR7, excluding terminally differentiated effector memory CD45RA+ cells. Source material: naive CD8+ T cells sorted from blood. These TCRs come from a woman in her 30s in good health.

The gene calls are TRBV7-9 and TRBJ2-5, with TRBD2 matching over 10 bases. The germline V gene has CDR1 SEHNR and CDR2 FQNEAQ (reference sequence). This CDR3 has 16 residues. Germline trimming cut 5 bases from V and 11 bases from J; bases unmatched to any gene: 17. The CDR3 DNA is TGTGCCAGCAGCCCCCCTAGCGGGAGCGTAAGAACGGAGCAGTACTTC. Its translation: CASSPPSGSVRTEQYF.

On this clone itself: Additional DNA sequences in this sample encode the identical CDR3. This chain links TRBV28 with TRBJ2-1; D call uncertain. Germline values: CDR1 MDHEN, CDR2 SYDVKM. V gave up 5 bases and J gave up 7 bases, with 6 bases separating them. The CDR3 runs 11 residues. CDR3 DNA sequence: TGTGCCAGCAGTATAGGGAATGAGCAGTTCTTC. Encoded protein: CASSIGNEQFF.

The J gene is TRBJ2-3, the V gene TRBV7-6, with 11 bases fitting TRBD2. V shed 0 bases and J 6 bases; nucleotides not matched to a gene: 5. The CDR3 is 16 residues long. From germline, CDR1 is SGHVS and CDR2 FNYEAQ. The CDR3 loop is CASSLAPLAGGDTQYF. CDR3 nucleotides: TGTGCCAGCAGCTTAGCTCCCCTAGCGGGAGGTGATACGCAGTATTTT.

This chain links TRBV13 with TRBJ1-4; D gene unclear. V lost 0 bases and J 5 bases, leaving 10 bases between the germline ends. The germline gives CDR1 PRHDT, CDR2 FYEKMQ (reference sequence). The CDR3 has 15 amino acids. CDR3 sequence reads: CASSLGGSGNEKLFF. Here the CDR3 DNA reads TGTGCCAGCAGCTTAGGAGGGTCTGGGAATGAAAAACTGTTTTTT.

The chain combines TRBV28 with TRBJ1-5, with D unclear. Germline CDR1 MDHEN, CDR2 SYDVKM. The CDR3 consists of 20 residues. V was clipped by 5 bases and J by 0 bases, with 26 bases between them. CDR3 coding DNA: TGTGCCAGCAGTCCACTGGGTTTGGAAACTCCCGGCAATAGCAATCAGCCCCAGCATTTT. Translation gives CASSPLGLETPGNSNQPQHF.

The V call is TRBV6-1, the J call TRBJ1-1; TRBD1 matches at 11 bases. Trimming at V came to 6 bases and at J to 4 bases, leaving 7 bases not matched to a gene. Germline V gene sequence: CDR1 MNHNS, CDR2 SASEGT. The CDR3 is made up of 15 amino acids. The CDR3: CASRLGTGGPTEAFF. DNA for the CDR3: TGTGCCAGCAGGCTCGGGACAGGGGGACCCACTGAAGCTTTCTTT.

The DNA for the CDR3 is TGTGCCAGCTCAAACTCCGGGGGGCCTAGTTCCTACGAGCAGTACTTC. Its protein product is CASSNSGGPSSYEQYF. This rearrangement joins TRBV28 to TRBJ2-7; D may be TRBD2 (7 bases). Trimming removed 8 bases from V and 1 base from J, with 21 bases in between. Germline CDR1 is MDHEN and CDR2 is SYDVKM. This CDR3 is 16 amino acids long. Supplemented by reference TRBV28 and TRBJ2-7, the full variable domain reads DVKVTQSSRYLVKRTGEKVFLECVQDMDHENMFWYRQDPGLGLRLIYFSYDVKMKEKGDIPEGYSVSREKKERFSLILESASTNQTSMYLCASSNSGGPSSYEQYFGPGTRLTVT.

The rearrangement joins TRBV6-6 to TRBJ1-1, with a weak D call TRBD1 (5 bases). CDR1 is MNHNY, CDR2 SVGAGI, per germline (reference sequence). V was trimmed by 7 bases and J by 7 bases, leaving 16 bases between them. The CDR3 is made up of 13 amino acids. CDR3 nucleotides: TGTGCCAGCAACCCGGGGGGGGTTGTTGAAGCTTTCTTT. Amino acids: CASNPGGVVEAFF.

This rearrangement joins TRBV18 to TRBJ1-1; D is uncertain. V dropped 2 bases and J dropped 4 bases, with 11 bases sitting between them. The CDR3 contains 14 residues. CDR1 KGHSH and CDR2 LQKENI come from the germline V gene. CDR3 sequence: CASSPRSGFTEAFF. Here the CDR3 DNA reads TGTGCCAGCTCACCAAGATCGGGGTTCACTGAAGCTTTCTTT.

The genes are TRBV27 and TRBJ2-7; 8 nucleotides line up with TRBD2. Trimming took 3 bases from V and 5 from J; bases not matched to a gene: 6. The germline V gene encodes CDR1 MNHEY and CDR2 SMNVEV (reference sequence). The CDR3 spans 14 residues. CDR3 region: CASSFTPGGHEQYF. In nucleotides, the CDR3 is TGTGCCAGCAGTTTTACTCCGGGAGGGCACGAGCAGTACTTC.

The J gene is TRBJ2-1, the V gene TRBV15, with 10 bases that match TRBD2. CDR3 length equals 13 residues. After removal of 6 bases from V and 10 bases from J, the junction contained 6 bases not matched to a gene. Germline lookup yields CDR1 LNHNV and CDR2 YYDKDF (reference sequence). The CDR3 DNA reads TGTGCCACCAGGCTAGCGGGAGAGGACGAGCAGTTCTTC. Its translation is CATRLAGEDEQFF.

The V and J genes are TRBV19 and TRBJ2-7; no clear D. Trimming removed 0 bases from V and 3 bases from J, with 9 bases in between. Per the germline V gene, CDR1 is LNHDA and CDR2 is SQIVND (reference sequence). The CDR3 has 14 residues. In nucleotides, the CDR3 is TGTGCCAGTAGTATAGATCACATCAGCTACGAGCAGTACTTC. Protein product: CASSIDHISYEQYF.

This chain uses TRBV29-1 with TRBJ2-7, with D unresolved. This CDR3 contains 13 residues. Germline V lookup: CDR1 SQVTM, CDR2 ANQGSEA. The V and J ends lost 2 bases and 0 bases respectively, with 8 bases between them. CDR3 loop: CSVETEHSYEQYF. The CDR3 DNA follows: TGCAGCGTTGAAACAGAACACTCCTACGAGCAGTACTTC.

The genes are TRBV7-2 and TRBJ2-1, with 14 bases aligning to TRBD2. Germline CDR1 is SGHTA and CDR2 is FQGNSA. The CDR3 totals 16 residues. V shed 5 bases and J 7 bases; nucleotides not matched to a gene: 7. In DNA form, the CDR3 reads TGTGCCAGCAGCATTTCGGGACTAGCGGGAGTAAATGAGCAGTTCTTC. It specifies CASSISGLAGVNEQFF.

This clone was observed a handful of times. This specimen includes other DNA sequences encoding the same CDR3. The V call is TRBV5-1, the J call TRBJ1-1; D not resolved. Trimming pared 4 bases from V and 7 bases from J, leaving 8 bases between. The CDR3 spans 11 residues. Per the germline V gene, CDR1 is SGHRS and CDR2 is YFSETQ. The CDR3 DNA is TGCGCCAGCAGCCTAGGAGTTGAAGCTTTCTTT. Translated: CASSLGVEAFF.

The chain employs TRBV13 and TRBJ1-5, with D perhaps matching TRBD1 (5 bases). In germline, CDR1 is PRHDT, CDR2 FYEKMQ (reference sequence). This CDR3 has 14 residues. V lost 0 bases and J lost 6, with 9 bases in between. As DNA, the CDR3 is TGTGCCAGCAGCTTAGGGGGGGTTGGTCAGCCCCAGCATTTT. Translation: CASSLGGVGQPQHF.

This chain uses TRBV4-1 with TRBJ2-1, with D possibly matching TRBD2 (6 bases). Germline values: CDR1 MGHRA, CDR2 YSYEKL. The V and J ends lost 8 bases and 4 bases respectively, with 9 bases between them. The CDR3 is 12 amino acids. The CDR3 bases are TGCGCCAGCGTTAGCGGTTACAATGAGCAGTTCTTC. Translated, it gives CASVSGYNEQFF.

The CDR3 nucleotides are TGCAGTGCCCAAGAGGTCGAGCAGTACTTC. It yields the protein CSAQEVEQYF. V usage is TRBV20-1 and J usage is TRBJ2-7; no firm D call. The CDR3 covers 10 residues. From germline, CDR1 is DFQATT and CDR2 SNEGSKA (reference sequence). V lost 6 bases and J 6 bases, leaving 9 bases between the germline ends.

A few counts support this clone. CDR3 amino acids: CASSFTGDRSETQYF. The CDR3 DNA reads TGTGCCAGCAGCTTCACAGGGGATCGGTCGGAGACCCAGTACTTC. This chain connects TRBV11-2 to TRBJ2-5; 7 bases align to TRBD1. V lost 3 bases and J lost 5; bases outside the gene matches: 9. The germline gives CDR1 SGHAT, CDR2 FQNNGV. The CDR3 length is 15 residues. Variable domain in full (rest from reference TRBV11-2 and TRBJ2-5): EAGVAQSPRYKIIEKRQSVAFWCNPISGHATLYWYQQILGQGPKLLIQFQNNGVVDDSQLPKDRFSAERLKGVDSTLKIQPAKLEDSAVYLCASSFTGDRSETQYFGPGTRLLVL.

The V and J genes are TRBV13 and TRBJ2-2; the D is unclear. This CDR3 region has 13 residues. CDR1 PRHDT and CDR2 FYEKMQ come from the germline V gene (reference sequence). V lost 8 bases and J lost 1, with 8 bases in between. The CDR3 sequence: CASSRKNTGELFF. In DNA form, the CDR3 reads TGTGCCAGCTCCCGGAAGAACACCGGGGAGCTGTTTTTT.

In its sample, this clone was seen once. J is TRBJ2-1 and V is TRBV9; TRBD2 might be the D (5 bases). Trimming took off 5 bases at V and 5 bases at J, with 11 bases between the two ends. Germline-derived CDR1 and CDR2 are SGDLS and YYNGEE. The length of the CDR3 is 13 residues. CDR3 coding DNA: TGTGCCAGCAGGACGAGCGGAGACAATGAGCAGTTCTTC. Translation gives CASRTSGDNEQFF.

The rearrangement uses TRBV13 and TRBJ2-1; 9 bases agree with TRBD2. Trimming at V came to 8 bases and at J to 7 bases, leaving 15 bases not matched to a gene. Germline values: CDR1 PRHDT, CDR2 FYEKMQ (reference sequence). This CDR3 is 16 amino acids long. The chain's CDR3 is CASVESGGRAGNEQFF. CDR3 DNA: TGTGCCAGCGTCGAAAGCGGCGGGAGGGCCGGGAATGAGCAGTTCTTC.

As concerns this clone: The junction and the germline gene differ at one end; a read error may be behind it. V usage is TRBV29-1 and J usage is TRBJ1-2, with 11 bases fitting TRBD1. Per germline, CDR1 SQVTM and CDR2 ANQGSEA. The CDR3 contains 15 residues. CDR3 in amino acids: CSVARGQGDLYSYTF. As DNA, the CDR3 is TGCAGCGTTGCCCGGGGACAGGGGGACCTCTATAGCTACACCTTC.

The V call is TRBV13, the J call TRBJ2-7, with unresolved D. Deletions cut 2 bases from V and 5 bases from J, with 10 bases between. CDR1 and CDR2 (germline): PRHDT, FYEKMQ (reference sequence). This CDR3 has 13 residues. The CDR3 loop is CASSLTIIDEQYF. The CDR3, as DNA: TGTGCCAGCAGCTTAACTATCATCGACGAGCAGTACTTC.

The DNA of the CDR3 is TGTGCCAGCAGCCAAGTACAGGGAGAATACTATGGCTACACCTTC. It yields the protein CASSQVQGEYYGYTF. The rearrangement uses TRBV14 and TRBJ1-2; weak D call: TRBD1 (6 bases). Germline CDR1 SGHDN, CDR2 FVKESK. The CDR3 consists of 15 residues. V was shortened by 1 base and J by 3 bases, with 12 bases between the two germline ends.

The V call is TRBV27, the J call TRBJ1-2, with D unresolved. With 5 bases removed from V and 2 bases from J, the gap between germline ends came to 12 bases. CDR3 length equals 14 residues. CDR1 is MNHEY, CDR2 SMNVEV, per germline (reference sequence). In nucleotides, the CDR3 is TGTGCCAGCAGTCTTAACACAGCGAACTATGGCTACACCTTC. This translates into CASSLNTANYGYTF.

This rearrangement joins TRBV9 to TRBJ2-3; D unresolved. Germline CDR1 reads SGDLS; CDR2 reads YYNGEE. V lost 4 bases and J 6 bases, leaving 9 bases between the germline ends. The CDR3 covers 12 residues. CDR3 nucleotides: TGTGCCAGCAGCAAACCTAGGGATACGCAGTATTTT. It codes for CASSKPRDTQYF.